The 17 T cell receptor beta chains presented below share a single source sample, sequenced in a study of blood T cell repertoires in COVID-19. Here immunoSEQ multiplex PCR was the method, and the copy in TCRdb shows in-frame clones only, minus some. The sample has 65,000 to 90,000 clones, 82% seen once. Sequenced: peripheral blood. The receptors derive from a woman in her fifties or sixties with acute or convalescent COVID-19.

This clone showed up just once. This chain connects TRBV28 to TRBJ1-5, with D possibly matching TRBD1 (6 bases). Trimming shortened V by 5 bases and J by 4 bases, and 21 bases separated the two germline ends. The length of the CDR3 is 17 residues. The V gene's germline CDR1 is MDHEN and CDR2 SYDVKM. The CDR3 DNA reads as TGTGCCAGCAGTGAAGGGGGTTCGTCTTTAAGAAATCAGCCCCAGCATTTT. Translating gives CASSEGGSSLRNQPQHF.

The chain links TRBV20-1 to TRBJ1-5; D is perhaps TRBD1 (6 bases). Trimming stripped 3 bases from V and 11 bases from J, with 20 bases between. Germline lookup yields CDR1 DFQATT and CDR2 SNEGSKA (reference sequence). CDR3 size: 14 residues. The CDR3 protein is CSASSSQGGVTQHF. CDR3 sequence (DNA): TGCAGTGCTAGTTCTTCACAGGGAGGGGTGACCCAGCATTTT.

CDR3 loop: CSVEGLAGKETQYF. The CDR3 region has the DNA TGCAGCGTTGAAGGGCTAGCGGGGAAAGAGACCCAGTACTTC. V gene TRBV29-1 combines with J gene TRBJ2-5; TRBD2 agrees at 9 bases. CDR3 length equals 14 residues. Trimming cost V 1 base and J 3 bases; bases outside gene matches: 3. In germline, CDR1 is SQVTM, CDR2 ANQGSEA.

The genes are TRBV30 and TRBJ1-3; 8 bases are a match to TRBD1. Germline CDR1 is GTSNPN and CDR2 is SVGIG (reference sequence). Losses at the gene ends were 2 bases for V and 4 bases for J; bases not matched to a gene: 4. The CDR3 has 14 amino acids. The CDR3 DNA follows: TGTGCCTGGAGTCTAGGGACAGGCGGAAACACCATATATTTT. This sequence encodes CAWSLGTGGNTIYF.

This clone was seen once. The V gene is TRBV7-9, the J gene TRBJ1-5, with a tentative D call TRBD1 (5 bases). V shed 2 bases and J shed 6 bases, with 5 bases lying between them. The CDR3 totals 12 residues. Per the germline V gene, CDR1 is SEHNR and CDR2 is FQNEAQ (reference sequence). The CDR3: CASSLQGQPQHF. DNA for the CDR3: TGTGCCAGCAGCTTACAGGGTCAGCCCCAGCATTTT.

This chain connects TRBV30 to TRBJ1-2; D is unclear. This CDR3 is built from 15 residues. Germline V gene lookup returns CDR1 GTSNPN and CDR2 SVGIG (reference sequence). The germline V and J ends were trimmed by 0 bases and 4 bases, with 15 bases remaining between them. DNA of the CDR3: TGTGCCTGGAGTGTATTTACAGCGGAAGTCTATGGCTACACCTTC. Translating gives CAWSVFTAEVYGYTF.

The chain uses TRBV5-6 and TRBJ1-2; D possibly corresponds to TRBD1 (5 bases). The CDR3 consists of 16 residues. Germline CDR1 and CDR2: SGHDT and YYEEEE. V shed 4 bases and J shed 7 bases, with 23 bases lying between them. The CDR3 here is CASSPLGDSLEFGYTF. The DNA of the CDR3 is TGTGCCAGCAGCCCGCTAGGGGACTCCTTAGAGTTTGGCTACACCTTC. Together with reference TRBV5-6 and TRBJ1-2, the CDR3 gives the full variable domain: DAGVTQSPTHLIKTRGQQVTLRCSPKSGHDTVSWYQQALGQGPQFIFQYYEEEERQRGNFPDRFSGHQFPNYSSELNVNALLLGDSALYLCASSPLGDSLEFGYTFGSGTRLTVV.

V and J are TRBV5-4 and TRBJ1-1; tentatively, D is TRBD1 (5 bases). CDR1 SGHNT and CDR2 YYREEE come from the germline V gene (reference sequence). The V end was cut by 4 bases, the J end by 0 bases, with 7 bases between. This CDR3 region has 13 residues. The CDR3 sequence: CASSAQVNTEAFF. The DNA for the CDR3 is TGTGCCAGCAGCGCACAGGTGAACACTGAAGCTTTCTTT.

The chain recombines TRBV28 with TRBJ2-7, with D possibly TRBD1 on 5 matching bases. The CDR3 consists of 14 residues. The ends were cut back, 1 base at V and 9 bases at J, with 16 bases in the middle. Germline CDR1 reads MDHEN; CDR2 reads SYDVKM. CDR3 sequence: CASSLSQGTLGQYF. The CDR3 coding sequence is TGTGCCAGCAGTTTATCCCAGGGAACCCTAGGGCAGTACTTC.

The J gene is TRBJ2-1, the V gene TRBV4-1; D is uncertain. Germline V lookup: CDR1 MGHRA, CDR2 YSYEKL. The V end was cut by 3 bases, the J end by 7 bases, with 7 bases between. This CDR3 spans 12 amino acids. The CDR3 nucleotides are TGCGCCAGCAGCCAGGTGGAGAATGAGCAGTTCTTC. Residues: CASSQVENEQFF.

The V gene is TRBV3-1 (or the pseudogene TRBV3-2), the J gene TRBJ1-2; no clear D gene. The germline CDR1 and CDR2 sequences are LGHDT and YNNKEL (reference sequence). V gave up 4 bases and J gave up 7 bases, with 10 bases separating them. The CDR3 is 12 amino acids. CDR3 nucleotides: TGTGCCAGCAGCCTCTCAACAGCTGGCTACACCTTC. This gives the protein CASSLSTAGYTF.

The chain carries TRBV19 and TRBJ1-5, with TRBD1 matching over 7 bases. This CDR3 is built from 17 residues. The trim removed 6 bases at V and 5 bases at J, leaving 16 bases unmatched. CDR1 and CDR2 from the germline V gene are LNHDA and SQIVND (reference sequence). Here the CDR3 DNA reads TGTGCCAGTAGCTTCCGTCTGTCCGAGGGGGCGTATCAGCCCCAGCATTTT. Protein sequence: CASSFRLSEGAYQPQHF.

The rearrangement uses TRBV2 and TRBJ1-1, with D perhaps matching TRBD1 (5 bases). The CDR3 runs 13 residues. Trimming removed 5 bases at V and 4 bases at J, with 11 bases between. In germline, CDR1 is SNHLY, CDR2 FYNNEI. The CDR3: CASSPVGATEAFF. For the CDR3, the DNA is TGTGCCAGCAGTCCGGTAGGGGCCACTGAAGCTTTCTTT. The variable domain in full, completed from reference TRBV2 and TRBJ1-1, reads EPEVTQTPSHQVTQMGQEVILRCVPISNHLYFYWYRQILGQKVEFLVSFYNNEISEKSEIFDDQFSVERPDGSNFTLKIRSTKLEDSAMYFCASSPVGATEAFFGQGTRLTVV.

This chain joins TRBV2 and TRBJ1-1; no clear D gene. Germline assignment: CDR1 SNHLY and CDR2 FYNNEI. The CDR3 totals 14 residues. The V end lost 2 bases, the J end lost 5 bases, and 12 bases lay between the germline ends. Written as DNA, the CDR3 is TGTGCCAGCAGTGAACGGGTACTAGCGACTGAAGCTTTCTTT. This encodes CASSERVLATEAFF.

This clone was counted a few times. The V call is TRBV5-1, the J call TRBJ1-4, with D possibly matching TRBD1 (5 bases). CDR1 and CDR2 (germline): SGHRS, YFSETQ. The CDR3 extends over 14 amino acids. The germline V and J ends were trimmed by 4 bases and 6 bases, with 13 bases remaining between them. The CDR3 loop is CASSPGGADEKLFF. In DNA form, the CDR3 reads TGCGCCAGCAGCCCGGGGGGAGCAGATGAAAAACTGTTTTTT.

The chain has TRBV7-9 and TRBJ2-1; D unresolved. The CDR3 covers 15 residues. Germline V gene data show CDR1 as SEHNR and CDR2 as FQNEAQ (reference sequence). Between the trimmed V and J ends, which lost 4 bases and 7 bases, there was a span of 17 bases. The CDR3 DNA follows: TGTGCCAGCAGCTCGAGTGGAGATCGGTATAATGAGCAGTTCTTC. It encodes CASSSSGDRYNEQFF.

V usage is TRBV9 and J usage is TRBJ2-3, with D possibly matching TRBD1 (5 bases). V shed 3 bases and J shed 2 bases, with 16 bases lying between them. Per germline, CDR1 SGDLS and CDR2 YYNGEE. The length of the CDR3 is 16 residues. CDR3 residues: CASSARTVGLTDTQYF. CDR3 coding DNA: TGTGCCAGCAGCGCCCGGACGGTGGGGCTCACAGATACGCAGTATTTT.